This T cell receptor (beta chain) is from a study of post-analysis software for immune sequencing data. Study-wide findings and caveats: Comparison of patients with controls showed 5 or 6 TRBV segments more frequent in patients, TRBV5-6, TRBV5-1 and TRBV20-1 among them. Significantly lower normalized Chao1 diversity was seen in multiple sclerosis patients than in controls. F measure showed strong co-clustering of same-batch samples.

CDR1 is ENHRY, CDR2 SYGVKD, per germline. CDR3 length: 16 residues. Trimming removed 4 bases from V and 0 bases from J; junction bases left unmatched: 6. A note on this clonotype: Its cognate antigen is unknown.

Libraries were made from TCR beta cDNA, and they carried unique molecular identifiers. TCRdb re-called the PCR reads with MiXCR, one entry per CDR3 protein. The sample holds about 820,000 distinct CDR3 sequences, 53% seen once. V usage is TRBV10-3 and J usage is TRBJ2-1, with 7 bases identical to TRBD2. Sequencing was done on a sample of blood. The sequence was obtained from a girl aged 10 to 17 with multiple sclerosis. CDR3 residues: CAISVRETSSYNEQFF. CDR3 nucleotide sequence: TGTGCCATCAGTGTGCGGGAGACCTCCTCCTACAATGAGCAGTTCTTC.